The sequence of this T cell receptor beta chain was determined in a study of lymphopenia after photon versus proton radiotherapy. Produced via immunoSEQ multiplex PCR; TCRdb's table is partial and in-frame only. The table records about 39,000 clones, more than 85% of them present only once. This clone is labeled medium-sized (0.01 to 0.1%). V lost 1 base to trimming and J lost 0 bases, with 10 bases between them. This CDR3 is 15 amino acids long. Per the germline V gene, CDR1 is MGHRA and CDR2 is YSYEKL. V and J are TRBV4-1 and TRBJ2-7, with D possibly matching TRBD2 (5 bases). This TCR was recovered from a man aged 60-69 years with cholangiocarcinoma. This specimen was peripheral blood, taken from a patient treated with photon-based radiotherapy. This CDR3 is CASSQAAESSYEQYF. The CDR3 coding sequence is TGCGCCAGCAGCCAAGCAGCGGAAAGCTCCTACGAGCAGTACTTC.